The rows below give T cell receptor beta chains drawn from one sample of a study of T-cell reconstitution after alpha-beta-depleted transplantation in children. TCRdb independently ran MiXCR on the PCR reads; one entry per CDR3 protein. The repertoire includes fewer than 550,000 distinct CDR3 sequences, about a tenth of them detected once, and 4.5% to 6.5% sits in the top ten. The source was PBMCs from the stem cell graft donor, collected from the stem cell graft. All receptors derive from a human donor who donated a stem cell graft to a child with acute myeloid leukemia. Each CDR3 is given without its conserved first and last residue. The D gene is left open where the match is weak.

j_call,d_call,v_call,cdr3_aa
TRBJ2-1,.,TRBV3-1,ASSQDRAETSEQF
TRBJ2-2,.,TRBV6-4,ASSNTSGASGELF
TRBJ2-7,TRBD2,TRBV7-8,ASSLWGAGGPPVYEQY
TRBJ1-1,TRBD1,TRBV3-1,ASSQGITGVGAF
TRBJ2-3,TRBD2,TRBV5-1,ASSSGLAVGTDTQY
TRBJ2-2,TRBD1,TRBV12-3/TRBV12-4,ASSYFGRGSFIGELF
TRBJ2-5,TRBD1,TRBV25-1,ASSEGQGDQETQY
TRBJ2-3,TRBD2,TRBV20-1,SASGGRAQDTQY
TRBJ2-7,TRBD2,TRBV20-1,SARKPSGIPYEQY
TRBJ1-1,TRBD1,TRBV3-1,ASSQGTGRGEAF
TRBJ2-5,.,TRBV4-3,ASSQGGRAKETQY
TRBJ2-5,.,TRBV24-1,ATSDRQFQETQY
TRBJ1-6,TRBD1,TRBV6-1,ASSGQGLYSPLH
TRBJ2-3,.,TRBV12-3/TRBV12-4,ASTNGQGPDTQY
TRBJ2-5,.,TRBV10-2,ASGESAETQY
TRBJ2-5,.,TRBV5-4,ASSLGTDVLQETQY
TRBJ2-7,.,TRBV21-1,ASSKVVYYEQY
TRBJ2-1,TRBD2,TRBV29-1,SVRGVWNEQF
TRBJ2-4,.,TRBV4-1,ASSQTLADLPNIQY
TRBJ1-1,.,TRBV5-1,ASSYNRAGDTEAF
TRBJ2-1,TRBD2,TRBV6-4,ASSQKLAGVEQF
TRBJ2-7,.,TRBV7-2,ASSLTRTTFNEQY
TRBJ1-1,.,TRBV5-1,ASSVTELNTEAF
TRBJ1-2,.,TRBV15,ATSRDRGVMGSGYT
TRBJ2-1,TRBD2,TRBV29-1,SAVTSSGNEQF
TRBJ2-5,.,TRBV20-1,SAENQGRQETQY
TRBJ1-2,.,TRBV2,ASSEPQGYGYT
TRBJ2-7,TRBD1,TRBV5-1,ASSLTGTGDEQY
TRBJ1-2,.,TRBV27,ASSSLWSYGYT
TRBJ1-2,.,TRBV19,ASSPSSGYGYT
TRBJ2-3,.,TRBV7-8,ASSPGHPTDTQY
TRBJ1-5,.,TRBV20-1,SASAGVDQPQH
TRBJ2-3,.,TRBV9,ASSTSGAGTLTDTQY
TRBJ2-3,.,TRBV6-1,ASSPQGPVGGPDTQY
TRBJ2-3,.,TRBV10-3,AISESDTQY
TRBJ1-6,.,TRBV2,ASSEIRGGIGSSYNSPLH
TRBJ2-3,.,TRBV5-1,ASSDSTDTQY
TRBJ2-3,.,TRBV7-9,ASSSTPRGTDTQY
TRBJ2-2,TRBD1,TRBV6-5,ASSYPGGQGADTGELF
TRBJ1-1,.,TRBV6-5,ASSYSWNTEAF
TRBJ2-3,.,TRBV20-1,SAITGGGSDTQY
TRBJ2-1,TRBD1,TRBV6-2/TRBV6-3,ASSYPTKGQGSLRSYNEQF
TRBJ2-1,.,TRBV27,ASLGVGGSSYNEQF
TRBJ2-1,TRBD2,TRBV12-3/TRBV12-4,ASRRGRGGFRDEQF
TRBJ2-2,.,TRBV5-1,ASRLAMNTGELF
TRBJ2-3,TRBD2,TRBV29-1,SVYSGGGDTQY
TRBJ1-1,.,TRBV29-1,SVHGDSGRLEAF
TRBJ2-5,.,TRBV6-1,ASSRDGLGQETQY
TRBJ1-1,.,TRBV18,ASSSAGRRDTEAF
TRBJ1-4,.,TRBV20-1,SARTIQGTEKLF
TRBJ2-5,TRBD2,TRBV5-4,ATEQRAGGQETQY
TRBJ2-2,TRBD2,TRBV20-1,SARLSGRGFTGELF
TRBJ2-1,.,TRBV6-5,ASSYSTGAPYYNEQF
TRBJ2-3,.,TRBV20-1,SARRSGTTDTQY